The 24 T cell receptor beta chains in this list originate from one sample, sequenced in a study of beta chain features in type 1 diabetes (dated by TCRdb to the late 2010s). The library came from the immunoSEQ multiplex PCR assay. The entire isolated RNA was reverse transcribed using the High Capacity cDNA Reverse Transcription Kit, and thus expressed TCRB transcripts were sequenced. TCRdb limited this immuneACCESS table to in-frame rearrangements with V and J called. A share of clones is missing; checked studies link under half to unresolved V genes, and the rest is unexplained. The table for this sample lists about 160,000 clones; around 8% of them were counted only once. About 0.6% of the sample is taken by the ten largest. The sample comprised central memory CD4+ T cells from blood. These receptors were obtained from a man aged 18 to 35 in good health.

The rearrangement joins TRBV27 to TRBJ2-4; D may be TRBD1 (6 bases). The germline V gene has CDR1 MNHEY and CDR2 SMNVEV (reference sequence). V lost 8 bases and J lost 9, with 20 bases in between. The CDR3 is made up of 14 amino acids. CDR3 loop: CASRRGSRGSIQYF. The CDR3, as DNA: TGTGCCAGCCGAAGGGGGAGCCGCGGTAGCATTCAGTACTTC.

J is TRBJ2-5 and V is TRBV7-8; a weak D match, TRBD2 (6 bases). The CDR3 has 13 residues. The germline gives CDR1 SGHVS, CDR2 FQNEAQ. The V gene lost 5 bases and the J gene lost 4 bases, with 11 bases spanning the gap. The chain's CDR3 is CASSPVGGETQYF. CDR3 nucleotide sequence: TGTGCCAGCAGCCCCGTGGGGGGAGAGACCCAGTACTTC.

The rearrangement links TRBV5-1 to TRBJ2-7, with 8 bases identical to TRBD1. This CDR3 is built from 15 residues. CDR1 and CDR2 (germline): SGHRS, YFSETQ. V gave up 4 bases and J gave up 3 bases; unmatched junction bases: 9. The DNA of the CDR3 is TGCGCCAGCAGCAAAACAGGGGGTCCCCTCTACGAGCAGTACTTC. It translates to CASSKTGGPLYEQYF.

This clone was detected many times. The chain links TRBV28 to TRBJ2-7, with TRBD1 matching over 7 bases. CDR3 length: 14 amino acids. V lost 7 bases to trimming and J lost 5 bases; unmatched junction nucleotides: 11. Germline V CDR1 and CDR2: MDHEN, SYDVKM. The CDR3 spells CASTKRTGWHEQYF. CDR3 DNA: TGTGCCAGCACAAAAAGGACAGGCTGGCACGAGCAGTACTTC.

This clone was seen a handful of times. The chain links TRBV5-4 to TRBJ2-3; TRBD1 matches at 7 bases. The CDR3 extends over 14 amino acids. The germline V gene has CDR1 SGHNT and CDR2 YYREEE (reference sequence). J lost 1 base, V lost 4 bases, and 3 bases had no gene match. In DNA, the CDR3 is TGTGCCAGCAGCCAAGACAGGGGCACAGATACGCAGTATTTT. It translates to CASSQDRGTDTQYF.

V gene TRBV28 combines with J gene TRBJ2-3; 9 bases fit TRBD2. V trimming: 3 bases; J trimming: 7 bases; junction bases outside the gene matches: 5. The CDR3 runs 14 residues. Germline-derived CDR1 and CDR2 are MDHEN and SYDVKM. CDR3 residues: CASSFGGGAYTQYF. Written as DNA, the CDR3 is TGTGCCAGCAGTTTTGGCGGGGGGGCCTATACGCAGTATTTT.

This clone has only a few counts. This chain joins TRBV10-3 and TRBJ1-3; TRBD1 agrees at 7 bases. The CDR3 loop spans 14 amino acids. Germline V gives CDR1 ENHRY, CDR2 SYGVKD. V was clipped by 10 bases and J by 0 bases; unmatched bases: 6. As DNA, the CDR3 is TGTGCCACGGTGGGACAGAGCTCTGGAAACACCATATATTTT. Translation: CATVGQSSGNTIYF.

This chain connects TRBV10-3 to TRBJ1-1, with D uncertain. There are 15 residues in the CDR3. Germline CDR1 ENHRY, CDR2 SYGVKD. With 2 bases removed from V and 0 bases from J, the gap between germline ends came to 10 bases. The CDR3 is CAISETVSMNTEAFF. CDR3 sequence (DNA): TGTGCCATCAGTGAGACAGTATCTATGAACACTGAAGCTTTCTTT.

This clone was seen many times. This chain links TRBV30 with TRBJ2-7; TRBD1 aligns across 8 bases. V gave up 5 bases and J gave up 3 bases; unmatched junction bases: 3. CDR1 and CDR2 from the germline V gene are GTSNPN and SVGIG (reference sequence). The CDR3 runs to 12 residues. This CDR3 is CAWDRGYYEQYF. In DNA, the CDR3 is TGTGCCTGGGACAGGGGATACTACGAGCAGTACTTC. The whole variable domain, remainder taken from reference TRBV30 and TRBJ2-7, is SQTIHQWPATLVQPVGSPLSLECTVEGTSNPNLYWYRQAAGRGLQLLFYSVGIGQISSEVPQNLSASRPQDRQFILSSKKLLLSDSGFYLCAWDRGYYEQYFGPGTRLTVT.

This clone occurred a few times. V usage is TRBV7-9 and J usage is TRBJ1-4, with D possibly TRBD1 on 6 matching bases. Germline CDR1 reads SEHNR; CDR2 reads FQNEAQ (reference sequence). With 5 bases removed from V and 10 bases from J, the gap between germline ends came to 20 bases. There are 15 residues in the CDR3. The chain's CDR3 is CASSSPTGAWGKLFF. For the CDR3, the DNA is TGTGCCAGCAGCAGCCCGACAGGAGCCTGGGGAAAACTGTTTTTT.

This rearrangement joins TRBV5-4 to TRBJ1-1; 11 bases agree with TRBD1. The CDR3 is made up of 14 amino acids. CDR1 and CDR2 (germline): SGHNT, YYREEE (reference sequence). V lost 5 bases and J lost 5; bases outside the gene matches: 5. The CDR3 loop is CASSHGQGATEAFF. The CDR3 coding sequence is TGTGCCAGCAGTCACGGACAGGGGGCAACTGAAGCTTTCTTT. Using reference TRBV5-4 and TRBJ1-1 for the parts outside the CDR3, the full variable domain is ETGVTQSPTHLIKTRGQQVTLRCSSQSGHNTVSWYQQALGQGPQFIFQYYREEENGRGNFPPRFSGLQFPNYSSELNVNALELDDSALYLCASSHGQGATEAFFGQGTRLTVV.

This clone turned up a few times. This sequence joins TRBV19 and TRBJ1-5; the D gene is possibly TRBD1 (5 bases). Trimming removed 0 bases from V and 1 base from J, with 10 bases in between. Germline CDR1 LNHDA, CDR2 SQIVND (reference sequence). There are 16 residues in the CDR3. CDR3 DNA: TGTGCCAGTAGTATAGACCGCAGGGTGAGCAATCAGCCCCAGCATTTT. Amino acids: CASSIDRRVSNQPQHF.

The V gene is TRBV7-2, the J gene TRBJ2-7, with 8 bases matching TRBD2. This CDR3 contains 16 residues. The V and J ends lost 2 bases and 4 bases, in that order; junction bases with no gene match: 10. Germline assignment: CDR1 SGHTA and CDR2 FQGNSA. In DNA, the CDR3 is TGTGCCAGCAGCTTACGGGGTAGCGGGGACCTTTACGAGCAGTACTTC. It codes for CASSLRGSGDLYEQYF.

J is TRBJ2-3 and V is TRBV2, with TRBD2 matching 8 bases. Germline CDR1 reads SNHLY; CDR2 reads FYNNEI. Germline trimming cut 7 bases from V and 3 bases from J; bases unmatched to any gene: 6. This CDR3 comprises 14 residues. As DNA, the CDR3 is TGTGCCAGCATCGCGGGGGGCGGGACAGATACGCAGTATTTT. This codes for CASIAGGGTDTQYF.

CDR3 nucleotides: TGTGCCAGCAGCTTAGGAGGGGTGGATGGCTACACCTTC. Translated, it gives CASSLGGVDGYTF. This chain joins TRBV7-3 and TRBJ1-2, with D perhaps TRBD1 (5 bases). The CDR3 spans 13 residues. Germline V gene sequence: CDR1 SGHTA, CDR2 FQGTGA. Trimming cost V 2 bases and J 6 bases, with 10 bases left between them.

In this sample, this clone turned up many times. The rearrangement uses TRBV6-7 and TRBJ1-2, with TRBD1 matching over 7 bases. TRBV6-7 is treated as an ORF (open reading frame) with a function not yet certain. This CDR3 contains 18 residues. The J segment lost 4 bases and the V segment lost 2 bases, leaving 16 bases of the junction unmatched. The CDR3 protein is CASSYVPGTANTLYGYTF. In nucleotides, the CDR3 is TGTGCCAGCAGTTACGTTCCGGGGACAGCTAATACCCTCTATGGCTACACCTTC.

This clone was detected ten times or more. This rearrangement joins TRBV29-1 to TRBJ2-3; 11 bases fit TRBD1. The CDR3 sequence is 15 residues long. Per germline, CDR1 SQVTM and CDR2 ANQGSEA. Trimming removed 6 bases from V and 3 bases from J; junction bases left unmatched: 8. The CDR3 region is CSVSGTGGFTDTQYF. CDR3 bases: TGCAGCGTGTCTGGGACAGGGGGATTTACAGATACGCAGTATTTT.

This clone was recorded a few times. The chain couples TRBV2 to TRBJ2-2; 9 bases are shared with TRBD1. After removal of 7 bases from V and 6 bases from J, the junction contained 9 bases not matched to a gene. This CDR3 contains 15 residues. CDR1 SNHLY and CDR2 FYNNEI come from the germline V gene. The DNA of the CDR3 is TGTGCCAGCATCCGGACAGGGGAAGTGGCCGGGGAGCTGTTTTTT. Protein product: CASIRTGEVAGELFF.

Here the CDR3 reads CASRQRGFSYEQYF. The CDR3 DNA sequence: TGTGCCAGCAGGCAGCGGGGATTTTCCTACGAGCAGTACTTC. The chain combines TRBV6-5 with TRBJ2-7, with 7 bases lining up with TRBD2. With 6 bases clipped from V and 1 base from J, the junction kept 6 bases outside the gene matches. This CDR3 spans 14 amino acids. Germline CDR1 reads MNHEY; CDR2 reads SVGAGI.

This clone was seen a few times. This chain links TRBV9 with TRBJ2-3; 7 bases map to TRBD1. Losses at the gene ends were 4 bases for V and 6 bases for J; bases not matched to a gene: 11. This CDR3 comprises 15 residues. CDR1 is SGDLS and CDR2 is YYNGEE in the germline V gene. The CDR3 here is CASSPIDRESDTQYF. DNA of the CDR3: TGTGCCAGCAGCCCTATCGACAGGGAGTCCGATACGCAGTATTTT.

The V gene is TRBV9, the J gene TRBJ1-3; D might be TRBD1 (6 bases). There are 14 residues in the CDR3. The V end was cut by 1 base, the J end by 3 bases, with 8 bases between. Germline values: CDR1 SGDLS, CDR2 YYNGEE. In DNA, the CDR3 is TGTGCCAGCAGCGTACAGGGGAGTGGAAACACCATATATTTT. Translated, it gives CASSVQGSGNTIYF.

The chain carries TRBV4-1 and TRBJ2-5, with 9 bases lining up with TRBD2. CDR1 and CDR2 (germline): MGHRA, YSYEKL. V lost 4 bases and J lost 2; bases outside the gene matches: 8. There are 16 residues in the CDR3. CDR3 residues: CASSRLASGIQETQYF. As DNA, the CDR3 is TGCGCCAGCAGCCGACTAGCTAGCGGGATTCAAGAGACCCAGTACTTC.

This clone showed up just a few times. The V gene is TRBV6-1, the J gene TRBJ2-7; possible D gene TRBD2, 5 bases. Germline-derived CDR1 and CDR2 are MNHNS and SASEGT. The CDR3 has 14 residues. Trimming took 4 bases from V and 3 from J, leaving 13 bases between them. The CDR3 nucleotides read TGTGCCAGCAGTGCCGGCCGGGGATACTACGAGCAGTACTTC. It is translated as CASSAGRGYYEQYF.

In its sample, this clone was seen a few times. The rearrangement joins TRBV28 to TRBJ2-2; possible D gene TRBD2, 5 bases. V lost 7 bases, J lost 4 bases, and 10 bases lay in between. The CDR3 sequence is 13 residues long. In germline, CDR1 is MDHEN, CDR2 SYDVKM. In nucleotides, the CDR3 is TGTGCCAGCATACGGGAATCCACCGGGGAGCTGTTTTTT. Protein sequence: CASIRESTGELFF.